Following are 15 T cell receptor beta chains from one sample sequenced in a study of blood T cell repertoires in COVID-19. Clones were sequenced by immunoSEQ multiplex PCR, and TCRdb holds only the in-frame ones, with some missing. The table shows approximately 92,000 clones, with less than 85% occurring only once. Input material: peripheral blood. The receptors shown here come from a man aged 45-60 years who had recovered from COVID-19.

The V gene is TRBV30, the J gene TRBJ2-1, with 7 positions matching TRBD1. CDR3 length: 13 amino acids. V lost 8 bases, J lost 5 bases, and 9 bases stayed unmatched. Germline CDR1 and CDR2: GTSNPN and SVGIG (reference sequence). CDR3 bases: TGTGCCCGCTCGGACAGGTTTAACAATGAGCAGTTCTTC. This codes for CARSDRFNNEQFF. Full variable domain (rest looked up from reference TRBV30 and TRBJ2-1): SQTIHQWPATLVQPVGSPLSLECTVEGTSNPNLYWYRQAAGRGLQLLFYSVGIGQISSEVPQNLSASRPQDRQFILSSKKLLLSDSGFYLCARSDRFNNEQFFGPGTRLTVL.

This chain connects TRBV10-3 to TRBJ2-7, with unresolved D. This CDR3 has 14 amino acids. V shed 5 bases and J shed 0 bases, with 11 bases lying between them. Germline loops: CDR1 ENHRY, CDR2 SYGVKD. The CDR3 is CAISFRQDSYEQYF. CDR3 DNA sequence: TGTGCCATCAGTTTCCGGCAGGACTCCTACGAGCAGTACTTC.

The chain uses TRBV24-1 and TRBJ2-3; 9 nucleotides align to TRBD2. Trimming removed 9 bases from V and 2 bases from J; junction bases left unmatched: 5. Germline CDR1 and CDR2: KGHDR and SFDVKD. There are 14 residues in the CDR3. The CDR3 DNA is TGTGCCACCTCCCTAGCGGGGAACACAGATACGCAGTATTTT. Amino acids: CATSLAGNTDTQYF.

This clone was seen a single time. CDR3 in DNA: TGTGCCAGCAGTCCCGCCCAGGGGGCTCGAGGCTACACCTTC. Protein product: CASSPAQGARGYTF. The chain uses TRBV28 and TRBJ1-2; the match to TRBD1 covers 8 bases. V shed 5 bases, J shed 8 bases, and the junction held 10 bases outside the gene matches. The CDR3 covers 14 residues. CDR1 is MDHEN and CDR2 is SYDVKM in the germline V gene.

The chain uses TRBV6-1 and TRBJ1-2; D gene unclear. Trimming shortened V by 7 bases and J by 6 bases, and 21 bases separated the two germline ends. Germline V gives CDR1 MNHNS, CDR2 SASEGT. The CDR3 spans 15 residues. CDR3 loop: CASILARAGQDGYTF. As DNA, the CDR3 is TGTGCCAGCATCCTGGCGAGGGCCGGTCAAGATGGCTACACCTTC.

Turning to this clone: A junction boundary mismatches the germline segment, possibly from a read error. The chain joins TRBV5-1 to TRBJ1-1; 7 positions agree with TRBD1. The germline V gene encodes CDR1 SGHRS and CDR2 YFSETQ. The CDR3 extends over 15 amino acids. CDR3 sequence (DNA): TGCGCCAGCAGCTCAAGACAGGGAAAGGACACGGAAGCTTTCTTT. Translating it yields CASSSRQGKDTEAFF.

The chain links TRBV6-5 to TRBJ1-5; 9 nucleotides match TRBD1. Germline lookup yields CDR1 MNHEY and CDR2 SVGAGI. V was clipped by 5 bases and J by 2 bases; unmatched bases: 4. This CDR3 has 15 amino acids. This CDR3 is CASSLTGGGNQPQHF. DNA for the CDR3: TGTGCCAGCAGTCTTACAGGGGGCGGCAATCAGCCCCAGCATTTT.

The genes are TRBV11-2 and TRBJ2-7; D unclear. The germline V and J ends were trimmed by 4 bases and 1 base, with 8 bases remaining between them. The CDR3 spans 13 residues. The germline V gene encodes CDR1 SGHAT and CDR2 FQNNGV. CDR3 DNA: TGTGCCAGCAGCTCGCCGCGTTCCTACGAGCAGTACTTC. Residues: CASSSPRSYEQYF.

J is TRBJ2-3 and V is TRBV24-1; 10 bases are a match to TRBD1. The CDR3 sequence is 16 residues long. V lost 3 bases and J lost 5; bases outside the gene matches: 7. Germline assignment: CDR1 KGHDR and CDR2 SFDVKD. The CDR3: CATSDGQGGTRDTQYF. The CDR3 nucleotides are TGTGCCACCAGTGATGGACAGGGGGGGACCAGAGATACGCAGTATTTT.

The chain uses TRBV7-2 and TRBJ2-7; 9 positions match TRBD1. J lost 7 bases, V lost 6 bases, and 7 bases had no gene match. There are 13 residues in the CDR3. Germline CDR1 SGHTA, CDR2 FQGNSA. The CDR3 DNA sequence: TGTGCCAGCAGGGCGGACAGGGGACTTGAGCAGTACTTC. This gives the protein CASRADRGLEQYF.

This clone has a handful of counts. The chain uses TRBV7-6 and TRBJ1-1; D gene uncertain. Deletions cut 2 bases from V and 1 base from J, with 5 bases between. The CDR3 loop spans 13 amino acids. Germline V CDR1 and CDR2: SGHVS, FNYEAQ. The CDR3 sequence is CASSLSGNTEAFF. CDR3 coding DNA: TGTGCCAGCAGCTTATCAGGGAACACTGAAGCTTTCTTT.

This sequence joins TRBV9 and TRBJ2-1; 8 nucleotides align to TRBD2. Germline CDR1 and CDR2: SGDLS and YYNGEE. The CDR3 is 17 amino acids. V gave up 4 bases and J gave up 1 base; unmatched junction bases: 10. CDR3 DNA sequence: TGTGCCAGCAGCCCCCGCGGGGCTAGCGGGTCCTACAATGAGCAGTTCTTC. This sequence encodes CASSPRGASGSYNEQFF.

This chain joins TRBV6-5 and TRBJ2-1, with 8 bases that match TRBD1. This CDR3 is 15 amino acids long. Per germline, CDR1 MNHEY and CDR2 SVGAGI. After removal of 8 bases from V and 0 bases from J, the junction contained 6 bases not matched to a gene. This CDR3 is CASDPGTGSYNEQFF. CDR3 DNA sequence: TGTGCCAGCGATCCAGGGACAGGCTCCTACAATGAGCAGTTCTTC.

This chain connects TRBV7-2 to TRBJ2-1; 11 bases are a match to TRBD2. This CDR3 has 17 residues. Germline V gene sequence: CDR1 SGHTA, CDR2 FQGNSA. V lost 4 bases and J lost 5; bases outside the gene matches: 10. The CDR3 sequence is CASSSRLRLAGNNEQFF. CDR3 bases: TGTGCCAGCAGCTCGCGGCTCCGACTAGCGGGAAACAATGAGCAGTTCTTC.

V is TRBV29-1 and J is TRBJ2-3; 8 nucleotides align to TRBD2. Germline CDR1 SQVTM, CDR2 ANQGSEA. This CDR3 has 14 amino acids. J was trimmed by 8 bases and V by 7 bases; bases with no gene match: 14. The CDR3 nucleotides are TGCAGCGCCGCCCCCGGCGGGGGGCCGATTACGCAGTATTTT. Protein sequence: CSAAPGGGPITQYF.